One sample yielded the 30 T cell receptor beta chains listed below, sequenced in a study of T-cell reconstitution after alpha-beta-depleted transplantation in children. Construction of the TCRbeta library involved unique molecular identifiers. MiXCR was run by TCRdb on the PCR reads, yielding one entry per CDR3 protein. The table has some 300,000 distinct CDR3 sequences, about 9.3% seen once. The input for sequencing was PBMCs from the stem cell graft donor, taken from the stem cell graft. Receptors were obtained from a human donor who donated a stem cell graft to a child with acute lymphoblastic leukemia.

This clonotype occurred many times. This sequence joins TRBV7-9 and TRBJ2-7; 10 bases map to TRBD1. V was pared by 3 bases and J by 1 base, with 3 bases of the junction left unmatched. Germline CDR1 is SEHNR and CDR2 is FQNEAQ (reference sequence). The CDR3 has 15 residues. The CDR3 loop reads CASSFGQGGSYEQYF. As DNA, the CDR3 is TGTGCCAGCAGCTTCGGACAGGGGGGATCCTACGAGCAGTACTTC.

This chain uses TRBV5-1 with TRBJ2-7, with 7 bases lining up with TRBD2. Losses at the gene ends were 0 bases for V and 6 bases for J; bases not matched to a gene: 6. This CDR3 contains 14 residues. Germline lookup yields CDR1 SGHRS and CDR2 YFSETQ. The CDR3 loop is CASSLAREGGEQYF. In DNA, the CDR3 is TGCGCCAGCAGCTTGGCCAGGGAGGGAGGCGAGCAGTACTTC.

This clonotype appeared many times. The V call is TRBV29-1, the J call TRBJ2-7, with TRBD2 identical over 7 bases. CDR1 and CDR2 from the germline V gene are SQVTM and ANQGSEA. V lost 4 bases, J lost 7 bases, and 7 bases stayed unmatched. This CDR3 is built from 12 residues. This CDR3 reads CSVAGLAVEQYF. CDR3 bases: TGCAGCGTTGCGGGGCTAGCGGTTGAGCAGTACTTC.

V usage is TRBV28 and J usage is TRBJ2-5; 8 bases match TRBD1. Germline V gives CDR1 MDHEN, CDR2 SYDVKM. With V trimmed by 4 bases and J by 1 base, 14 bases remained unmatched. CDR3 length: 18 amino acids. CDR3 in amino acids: CASSSYRQGLLTQETQYF. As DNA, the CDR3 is TGTGCCAGCAGTTCCTATCGACAGGGGCTACTAACCCAAGAGACCCAGTACTTC.

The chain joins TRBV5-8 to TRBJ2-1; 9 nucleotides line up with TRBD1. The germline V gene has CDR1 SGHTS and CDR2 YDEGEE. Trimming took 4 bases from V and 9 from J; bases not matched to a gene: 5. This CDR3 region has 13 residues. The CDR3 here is CASSRTGVGEQFF. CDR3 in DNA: TGTGCCAGCAGCCGGACAGGGGTTGGTGAGCAGTTCTTC.

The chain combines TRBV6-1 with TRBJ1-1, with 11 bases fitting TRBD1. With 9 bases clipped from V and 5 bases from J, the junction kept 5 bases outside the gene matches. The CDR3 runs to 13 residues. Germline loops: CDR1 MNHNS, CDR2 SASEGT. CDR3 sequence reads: CARDRGPLTEAFF. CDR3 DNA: TGTGCCAGGGACAGGGGGCCTTTGACTGAAGCTTTCTTT.

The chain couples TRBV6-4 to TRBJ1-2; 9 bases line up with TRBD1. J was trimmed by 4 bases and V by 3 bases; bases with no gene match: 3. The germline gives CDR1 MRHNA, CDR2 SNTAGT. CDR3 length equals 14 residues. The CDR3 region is CASSEGQGSYGYTF. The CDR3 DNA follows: TGTGCCAGCAGTGAGGGACAGGGATCCTATGGCTACACCTTC.

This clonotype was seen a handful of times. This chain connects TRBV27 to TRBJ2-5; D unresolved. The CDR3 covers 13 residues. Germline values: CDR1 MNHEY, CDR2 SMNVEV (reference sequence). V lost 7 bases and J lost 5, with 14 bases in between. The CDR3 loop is CASTPVEGETQYF. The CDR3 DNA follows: TGTGCCAGCACCCCGGTAGAAGGGGAGACCCAGTACTTC.

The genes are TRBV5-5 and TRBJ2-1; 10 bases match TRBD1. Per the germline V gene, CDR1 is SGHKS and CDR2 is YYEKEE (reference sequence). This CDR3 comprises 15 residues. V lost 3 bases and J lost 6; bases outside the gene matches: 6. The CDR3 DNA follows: TGTGCCAGCAGCTCGGACAGGGGGAGTCTCAATGAGCAGTTCTTC. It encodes CASSSDRGSLNEQFF.

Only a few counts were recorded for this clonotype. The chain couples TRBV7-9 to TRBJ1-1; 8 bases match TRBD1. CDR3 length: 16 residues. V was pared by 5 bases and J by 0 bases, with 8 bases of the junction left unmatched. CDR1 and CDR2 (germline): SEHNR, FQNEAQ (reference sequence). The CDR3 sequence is CASSPRGLAMNTEAFF. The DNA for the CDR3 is TGTGCCAGCAGCCCCAGGGGGCTCGCGATGAACACTGAAGCTTTCTTT.

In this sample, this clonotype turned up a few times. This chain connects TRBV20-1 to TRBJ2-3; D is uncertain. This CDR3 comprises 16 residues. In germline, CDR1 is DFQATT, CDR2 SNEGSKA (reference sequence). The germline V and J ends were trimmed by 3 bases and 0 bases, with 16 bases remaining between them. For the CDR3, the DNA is TGCAGTGCTAGGGGTCCGATCCCCCCCAGCACAGATACGCAGTATTTT. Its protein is CSARGPIPPSTDTQYF.

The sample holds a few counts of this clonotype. Here the CDR3 reads CASSWDRGYSPLHF. DNA for the CDR3: TGCGCCAGCAGCTGGGACAGGGGATATTCACCCCTCCACTTT. The V gene is TRBV5-1, the J gene TRBJ1-6, with TRBD1 matching over 10 bases. CDR1 is SGHRS, CDR2 YFSETQ, per germline. V trimming: 3 bases; J trimming: 8 bases; junction bases outside the gene matches: 2. The CDR3 loop spans 14 amino acids.

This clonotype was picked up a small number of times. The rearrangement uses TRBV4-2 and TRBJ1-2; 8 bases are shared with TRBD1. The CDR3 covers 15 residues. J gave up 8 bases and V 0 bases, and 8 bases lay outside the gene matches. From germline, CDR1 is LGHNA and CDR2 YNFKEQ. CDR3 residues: CASSQDQDRADGYTF. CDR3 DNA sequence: TGTGCCAGCAGCCAAGATCAGGACAGGGCCGACGGCTACACCTTC.

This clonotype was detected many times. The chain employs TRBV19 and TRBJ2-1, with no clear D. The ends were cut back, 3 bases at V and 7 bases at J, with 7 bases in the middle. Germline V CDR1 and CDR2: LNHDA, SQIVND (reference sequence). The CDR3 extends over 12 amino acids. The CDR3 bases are TGTGCCAGTAGTATTGGGTGGAATGAGCAGTTCTTC. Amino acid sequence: CASSIGWNEQFF.

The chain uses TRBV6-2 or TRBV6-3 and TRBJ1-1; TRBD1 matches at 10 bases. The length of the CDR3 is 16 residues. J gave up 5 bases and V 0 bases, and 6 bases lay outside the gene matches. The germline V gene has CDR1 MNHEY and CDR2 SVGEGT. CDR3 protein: CASSYSQAGQGTEAFF. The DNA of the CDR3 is TGTGCCAGCAGTTACTCCCAAGCGGGACAGGGGACTGAAGCTTTCTTT.

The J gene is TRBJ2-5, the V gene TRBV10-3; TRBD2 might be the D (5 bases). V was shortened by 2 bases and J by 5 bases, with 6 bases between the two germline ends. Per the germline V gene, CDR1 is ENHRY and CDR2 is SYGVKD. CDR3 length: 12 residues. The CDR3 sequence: CAISEGEETQYF. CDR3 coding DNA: TGTGCCATCAGTGAGGGGGAGGAGACCCAGTACTTC.

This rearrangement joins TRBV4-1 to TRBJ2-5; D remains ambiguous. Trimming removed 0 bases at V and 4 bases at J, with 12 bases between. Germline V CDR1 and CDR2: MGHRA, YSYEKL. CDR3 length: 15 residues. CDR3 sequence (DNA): TGCGCCAGCAGCCAAGATCAGAGAGCTGGAGAGACCCAGTACTTC. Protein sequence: CASSQDQRAGETQYF.

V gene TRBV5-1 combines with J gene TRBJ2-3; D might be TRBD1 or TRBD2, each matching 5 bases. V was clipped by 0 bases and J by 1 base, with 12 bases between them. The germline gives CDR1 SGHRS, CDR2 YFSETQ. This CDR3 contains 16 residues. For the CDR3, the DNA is TGCGCCAGCAGCTTGGTTGGGGGTAGGCGCACAGATACGCAGTATTTT. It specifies CASSLVGGRRTDTQYF.

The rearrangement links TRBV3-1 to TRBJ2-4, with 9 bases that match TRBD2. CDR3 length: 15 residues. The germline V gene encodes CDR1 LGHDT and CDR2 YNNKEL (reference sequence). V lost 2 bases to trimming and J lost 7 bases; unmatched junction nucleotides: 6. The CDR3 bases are TGTGCCAGCAGCCAATCTAGCGGGATCTCGAACATTCAGTACTTC. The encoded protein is CASSQSSGISNIQYF.

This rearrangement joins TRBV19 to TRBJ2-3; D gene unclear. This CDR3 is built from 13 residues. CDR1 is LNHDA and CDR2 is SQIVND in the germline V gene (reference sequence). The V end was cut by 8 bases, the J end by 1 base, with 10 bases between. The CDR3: CASLRRGTDTQYF. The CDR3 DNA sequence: TGTGCCAGTTTGCGGAGAGGCACAGATACGCAGTATTTT.

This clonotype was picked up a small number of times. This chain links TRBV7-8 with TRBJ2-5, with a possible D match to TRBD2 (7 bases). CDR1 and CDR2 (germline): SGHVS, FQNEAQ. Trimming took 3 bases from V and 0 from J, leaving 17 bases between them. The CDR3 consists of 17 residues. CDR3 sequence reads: CASSFLGASGHQETQYF. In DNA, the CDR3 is TGTGCCAGCAGCTTCCTGGGGGCTAGCGGCCACCAAGAGACCCAGTACTTC. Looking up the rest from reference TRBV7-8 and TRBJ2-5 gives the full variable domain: GAGVSQSPRYKVAKRGQDVALRCDPISGHVSLFWYQQALGQGPEFLTYFQNEAQLDKSGLPSDRFFAERPEGSVSTLKIQRTQQEDSAVYLCASSFLGASGHQETQYFGPGTRLLVL.

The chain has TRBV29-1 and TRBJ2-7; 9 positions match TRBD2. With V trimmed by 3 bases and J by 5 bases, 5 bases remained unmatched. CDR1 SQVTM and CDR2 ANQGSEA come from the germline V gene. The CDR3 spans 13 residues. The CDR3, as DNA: TGCAGCGTTGAGGCGGGAGGGCCCCACGAGCAGTACTTC. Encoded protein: CSVEAGGPHEQYF.

In nucleotides, the CDR3 is TGTGCCACCAGCAGAGAACCGGACAGGGACAATGAGCAGTTCTTC. Protein: CATSREPDRDNEQFF. This chain connects TRBV15 to TRBJ2-1, with 8 bases fitting TRBD1. The CDR3 spans 15 residues. V lost 0 bases to trimming and J lost 5 bases; unmatched junction nucleotides: 3. Germline V CDR1 and CDR2: LNHNV, YYDKDF (reference sequence).

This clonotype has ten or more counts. For the CDR3, the DNA is TGTGCCAGCAGTGATACCGGACTAGCCAATGAGCAGTTCTTC. Protein: CASSDTGLANEQFF. This sequence joins TRBV6-4 and TRBJ2-1; 8 bases are a match to TRBD2. Germline V gene lookup returns CDR1 MRHNA and CDR2 SNTAGT. J gave up 6 bases and V 3 bases, and 4 bases lay outside the gene matches. The CDR3 runs 14 residues.

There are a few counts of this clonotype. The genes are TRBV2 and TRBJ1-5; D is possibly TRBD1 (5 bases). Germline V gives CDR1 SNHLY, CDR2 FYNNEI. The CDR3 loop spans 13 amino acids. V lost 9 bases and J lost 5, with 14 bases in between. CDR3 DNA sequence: TGTGCCAGGGGCCCAGGGCGGGATCAGCCCCAGCATTTT. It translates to CARGPGRDQPQHF.

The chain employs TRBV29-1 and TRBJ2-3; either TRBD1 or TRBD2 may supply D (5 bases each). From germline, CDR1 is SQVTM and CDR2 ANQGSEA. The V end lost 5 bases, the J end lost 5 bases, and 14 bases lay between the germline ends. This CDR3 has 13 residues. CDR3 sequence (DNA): TGCAGCGTTCGGGGCAGGGTGGTAGATACGCAGTATTTT. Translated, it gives CSVRGRVVDTQYF.

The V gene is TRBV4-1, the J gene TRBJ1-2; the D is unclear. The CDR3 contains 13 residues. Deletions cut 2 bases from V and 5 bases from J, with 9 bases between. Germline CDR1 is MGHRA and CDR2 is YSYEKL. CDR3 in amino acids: CASSQIYGYGYTF. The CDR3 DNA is TGCGCCAGCAGCCAAATTTATGGGTATGGCTACACCTTC.

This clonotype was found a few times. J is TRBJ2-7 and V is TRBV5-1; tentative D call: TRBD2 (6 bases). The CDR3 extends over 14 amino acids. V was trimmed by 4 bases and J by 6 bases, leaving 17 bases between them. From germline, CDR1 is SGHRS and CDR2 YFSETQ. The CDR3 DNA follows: TGCGCCAGCAGCGCCAGACCGACTAGGGGCGAGCAGTACTTC. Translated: CASSARPTRGEQYF. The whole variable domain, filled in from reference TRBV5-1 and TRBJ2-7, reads KAGVTQTPRYLIKTRGQQVTLSCSPISGHRSVSWYQQTPGQGLQFLFEYFSETQRNKGNFPGRFSGRQFSNSRSEMNVSTLELGDSALYLCASSARPTRGEQYFGPGTRLTVT.

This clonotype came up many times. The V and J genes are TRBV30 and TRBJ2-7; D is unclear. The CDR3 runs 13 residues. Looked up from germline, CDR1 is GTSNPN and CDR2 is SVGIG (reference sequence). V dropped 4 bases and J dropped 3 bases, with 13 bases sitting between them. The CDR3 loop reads CAWKPTPGYEQYF. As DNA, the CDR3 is TGTGCCTGGAAGCCGACGCCGGGCTACGAGCAGTACTTC.

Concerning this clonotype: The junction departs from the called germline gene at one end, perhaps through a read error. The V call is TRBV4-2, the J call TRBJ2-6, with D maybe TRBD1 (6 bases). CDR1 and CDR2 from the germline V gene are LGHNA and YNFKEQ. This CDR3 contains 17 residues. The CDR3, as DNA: TGTGCCAGCAGCCAAAGTGACAGGTCCTCTGGGGCCAACGGCCTGACTTTC. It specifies CASSQSDRSSGANGLTF.